This TCR delta chain was observed in a study of γδ T cells in repeated Plasmodium falciparum infection. Whole-study context: Age- and gender-matched Australian children served as comparison for malaria-exposed Malian children.

Germline CDR1 TSWWSYY, CDR2 QGS. The CDR3 is 21 amino acids. Gammadelta T cells were flow-sorted from PBMC into Vgamma9/Vdelta2+ and Vdelta2-negative populations for bulk analysis. TCRdb repeated clone calling on the multiplex PCR reads with CATT. The sample records more than 45,000 delta-chain clones, approximately 1.5% being singletons. Worth noting for this clone: With a far larger clone one base away, a read error is the likely cause. Other DNA sequences in this specimen translate into the identical CDR3.

Sequenced: gamma-delta T cells from blood. The V and J genes are TRDV1 and TRDJ1; 12 nucleotides match TRDD3. The clonotype comes from a pool of human donors (malaria-infected and uninfected, not separated). The CDR3 loop reads CALGEPASYVVLGDTLDKLIF. CDR3 in DNA: TGTGCTCTTGGGGAACCGGCTTCCTACGTTGTGCTGGGGGATACGCTCGATAAGCTCATCTTT.